This TCR beta chain was sequenced for a study of shared clonotypes between healthy human individuals. Background on the study: A donor's plate count was three for CD4 naive and three for CD4 memory; CD8 naive had two and CD8 memory one. Study results and limitations: An expected dependence of interdonor clonotype sharing on sequencing depth was noted.

Per the authors' pipeline: Junction-only immunoSEQ data arrived without quality scores, meaning filtering differed. This table comes from immunoSEQ multiplex PCR, and its TCRdb copy is limited to in-frame clones, with some not included. V, J and clone size reflect that table, while D and trimming were determined from the DNA. The sample lists approximately 2.3 million clones, 80% to 95% occurring once. Splitting the CD4+ cells yielded a CD45RA+ naive subset and a CD45RA-negative memory subset. This CDR3 comprises 10 residues. Germline V CDR1 and CDR2: DFQATT, SNEGSKA (reference sequence). V was clipped by 3 bases and J by 5 bases, with 4 bases between them. This clone was counted between two and nine times. The antigen is unknown. Other nucleotide sequences in the sample specify the same CDR3.

The J gene is TRBJ2-5, the V gene TRBV20-1, with D unresolved. Source material: naive CD4+ T cells from PBMCs. Documented subset: CD45RA+ positively selected. The receptor's source is a man younger than 35 in good health. Some clones in this sample may be carry-over from other donors' samples. The CDR3 loop is CSASLETQYF. The CDR3 nucleotides read TGCAGTGCTAGTCTTGAGACCCAGTACTTC.